The rows below give T cell receptor beta chains drawn from one sample of a study of read filtering for tumor transcriptome and immune sequencing. TCRdb independently ran MiXCR on the reads; one entry per CDR3 protein. The table includes tens of thousands of distinct CDR3 sequences, roughly 15% detected once. The sequencing sample was made of a population of CD138-negative cells sorted from bone marrow. These receptors originate from a donor aged 40 or older with multiple myeloma. Each CDR3 is given with its conserved first and last residue.

TRBV20-1 CSARQVANTGELFF
TRBV6-2/TRBV6-3 CASSYSTPGTKEQFF
TRBV29-1 CSVRAGPEAFF
TRBV11-1 CASSLGGQNTGELFF
TRBV10-2 CASSEPSPGTGTYNEQFF
TRBV30 CAWRPRTSGSTDTQYF
TRBV5-4 CASSAGQRNTEAFF
TRBV7-8 CASSTGDPLSTDTQYF
TRBV27 CASSLDSLGNSPLHF
TRBV19 CASSKTRKDDNNEQFF
TRBV7-2 CASSLGTGGWNEQFF
TRBV7-2 CASSSKGTYEQYF
TRBV20-1 CSAMSTASTDTQYF
TRBV9 CASSVGGGGFHTDTQYF
TRBV20-1 CSAPPAGHPGGRTEAFF
TRBV2 CASILAGGPADTQYF
TRBV7-2 CASSLRLAGMSSYNEQFF
TRBV28 CASKAGTDQPQHF
TRBV29-1 CSTASGSDEQFF
TRBV19 CASSTLPGAGELFF
TRBV7-2 CASSSHKRAGPDTQYF
TRBV20-1 CSAWREVPSYNEQFF
TRBV30 CASQRTEAFF
TRBV7-2 CASSLVLAGGNLKTGELFF
TRBV4-1 CASSQGGDRSNQPQHF
TRBV7-3 CASSPGSMNTGELFF
TRBV20-1 CSASDYEQYF
TRBV6-5 CASSPTSAQYQETQYF
TRBV7-3 CASSPRTSGSSYNEQFF
TRBV12-3/TRBV12-4 CASSSLLGEGGLGSYEQYF
TRBV7-2 CASSFARNQPQHF